This T cell receptor beta chain comes out of a study of human thymus T cells. With regard to this clone: Its antigen is currently unknown.

Infants served as donors; they were healthy and Finnish and were having corrective surgery for congenital heart defects. Half of the eight donors gave roughly 0.5-1 mL blood during surgery. No fixed cell number was used; all available blood leukocytes supplied DNA. Findings of the study overall: V and J gene usage appeared biased in thymic and blood repertoires.

In germline, CDR1 is SEHNR, CDR2 FQNEAQ (reference sequence). V was trimmed by 5 bases and J by 0 bases, leaving 11 bases between them. The CDR3 covers 15 residues. Libraries were prepared by immunoSEQ multiplex PCR; TCRdb keeps only in-frame clonotypes and omits some of them. There are fewer than 55,000 clones in the sample; approximately 95% occur only once, and 0.095% to 0.15% lies in the top ten. This receptor was obtained from a boy under three years old with a congenital heart defect but otherwise immunologically healthy. The V and J genes are TRBV7-9 and TRBJ2-1; TRBD2 might be the D (5 bases). Sequencing was carried out using blood. In DNA, the CDR3 is TGTGCCAGCAGCCTGAGAGGGAGCTCCTACAATGAGCAGTTCTTC. This encodes CASSLRGSSYNEQFF.